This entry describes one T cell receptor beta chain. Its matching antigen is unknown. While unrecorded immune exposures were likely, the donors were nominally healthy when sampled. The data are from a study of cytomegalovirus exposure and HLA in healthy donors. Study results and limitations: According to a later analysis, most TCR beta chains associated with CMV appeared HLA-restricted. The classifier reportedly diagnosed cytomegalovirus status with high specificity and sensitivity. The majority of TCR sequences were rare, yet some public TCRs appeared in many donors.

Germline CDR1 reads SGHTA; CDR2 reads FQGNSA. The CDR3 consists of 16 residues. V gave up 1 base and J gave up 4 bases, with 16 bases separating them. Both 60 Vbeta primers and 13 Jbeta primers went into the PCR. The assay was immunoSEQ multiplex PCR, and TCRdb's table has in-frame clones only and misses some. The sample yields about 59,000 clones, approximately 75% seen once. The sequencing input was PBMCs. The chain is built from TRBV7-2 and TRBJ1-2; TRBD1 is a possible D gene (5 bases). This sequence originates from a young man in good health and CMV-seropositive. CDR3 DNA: TGTGCCAGCAGCTTAGACCTTCAGGGATGGGCCTATGGCTACACCTTC. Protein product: CASSLDLQGWAYGYTF.